The T cell receptor (beta chain) described here comes from a study of shared clonotypes between healthy human individuals. V lost 6 bases, J lost 3 bases, and 8 bases lay in between. The CDR3 contains 13 residues. Germline V gene sequence: CDR1 LGHNT, CDR2 FRNRAP. Some clones are missing from TCRdb's copy, which holds only in-frame ones; the method was immunoSEQ multiplex PCR. The repertoire holds 950,000 to 1,100,000 clones, about 74% seen once, with roughly 1.5% in the top ten. This receptor was identified in a man between 18 and 35 years old in good health. Sequenced input: memory CD4+ T cells sorted from blood. As for subset: CD45RA-negative fraction. The chain couples TRBV12-5 to TRBJ2-2, with D possibly TRBD2 on 6 matching bases. CDR3 sequence reads: CASGTGDTGELFF. The CDR3 nucleotides read TGTGCTAGTGGCACGGGGGACACCGGGGAGCTGTTTTTT. The whole variable domain, remainder taken from reference TRBV12-5 and TRBJ2-2, is DARVTQTPRHKVTEMGQEVTMRCQPILGHNTVFWYRQTMMQGLELLAYFRNRAPLDDSGMPKDRFSAEMPDATLATLKIQPSEPRDSAVYFCASGTGDTGELFFGEGSRLTVL.